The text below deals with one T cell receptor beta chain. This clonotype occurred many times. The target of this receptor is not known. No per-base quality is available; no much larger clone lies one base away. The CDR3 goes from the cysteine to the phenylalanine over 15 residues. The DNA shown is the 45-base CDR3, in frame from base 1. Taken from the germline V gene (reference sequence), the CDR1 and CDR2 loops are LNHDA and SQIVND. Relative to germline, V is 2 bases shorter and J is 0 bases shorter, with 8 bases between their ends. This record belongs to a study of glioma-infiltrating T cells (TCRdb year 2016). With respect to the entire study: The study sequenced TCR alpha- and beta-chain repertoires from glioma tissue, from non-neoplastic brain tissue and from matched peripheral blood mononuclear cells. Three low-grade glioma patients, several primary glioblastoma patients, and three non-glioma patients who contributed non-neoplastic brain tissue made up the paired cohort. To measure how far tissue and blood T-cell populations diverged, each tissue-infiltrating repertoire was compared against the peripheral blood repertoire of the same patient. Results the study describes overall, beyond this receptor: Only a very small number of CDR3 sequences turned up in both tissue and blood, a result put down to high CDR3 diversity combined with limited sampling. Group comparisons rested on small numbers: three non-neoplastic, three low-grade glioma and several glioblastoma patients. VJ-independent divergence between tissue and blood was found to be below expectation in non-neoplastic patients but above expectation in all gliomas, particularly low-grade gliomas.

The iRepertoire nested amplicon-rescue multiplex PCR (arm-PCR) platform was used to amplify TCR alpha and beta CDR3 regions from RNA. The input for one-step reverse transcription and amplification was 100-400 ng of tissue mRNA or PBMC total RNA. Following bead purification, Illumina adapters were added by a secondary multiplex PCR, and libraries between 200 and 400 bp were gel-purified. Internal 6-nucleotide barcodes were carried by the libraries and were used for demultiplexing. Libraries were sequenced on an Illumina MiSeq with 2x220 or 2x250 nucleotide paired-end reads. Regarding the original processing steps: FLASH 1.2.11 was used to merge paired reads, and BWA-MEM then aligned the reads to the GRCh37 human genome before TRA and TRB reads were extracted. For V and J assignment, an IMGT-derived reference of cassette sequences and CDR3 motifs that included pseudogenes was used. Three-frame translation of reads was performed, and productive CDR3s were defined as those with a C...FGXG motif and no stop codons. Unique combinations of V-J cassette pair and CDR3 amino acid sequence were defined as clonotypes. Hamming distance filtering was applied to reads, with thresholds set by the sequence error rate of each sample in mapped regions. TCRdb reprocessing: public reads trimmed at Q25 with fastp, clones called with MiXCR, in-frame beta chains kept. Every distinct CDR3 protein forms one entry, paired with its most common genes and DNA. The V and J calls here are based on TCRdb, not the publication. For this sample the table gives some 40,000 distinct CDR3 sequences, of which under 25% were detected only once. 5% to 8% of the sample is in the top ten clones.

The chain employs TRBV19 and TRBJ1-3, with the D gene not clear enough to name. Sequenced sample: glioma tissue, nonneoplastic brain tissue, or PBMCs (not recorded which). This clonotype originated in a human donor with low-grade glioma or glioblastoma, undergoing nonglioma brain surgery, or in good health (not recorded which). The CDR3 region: CASSIYSSSGNTIYF. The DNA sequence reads TGTGCCAGTAGTATATACAGCAGCTCTGGAAACACCATATATTTT.